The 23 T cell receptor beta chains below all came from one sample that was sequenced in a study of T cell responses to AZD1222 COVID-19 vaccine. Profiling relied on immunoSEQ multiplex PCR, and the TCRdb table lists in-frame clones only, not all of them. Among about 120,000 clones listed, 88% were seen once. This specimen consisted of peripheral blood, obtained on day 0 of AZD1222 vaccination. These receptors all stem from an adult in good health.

The CDR3 nucleotides read TGTGCCAGCAGCTCTCCAGTTGTGGGCCCAAGGGGTTACTATGGCTACACCTTC. Amino acid sequence: CASSSPVVGPRGYYGYTF. The V call is TRBV7-9, the J call TRBJ1-2; the D gene is possibly TRBD1 (5 bases). From germline, CDR1 is SEHNR and CDR2 FQNEAQ (reference sequence). Trimming stripped 4 bases from V and 3 bases from J, with 24 bases between. The CDR3 length is 18 residues.

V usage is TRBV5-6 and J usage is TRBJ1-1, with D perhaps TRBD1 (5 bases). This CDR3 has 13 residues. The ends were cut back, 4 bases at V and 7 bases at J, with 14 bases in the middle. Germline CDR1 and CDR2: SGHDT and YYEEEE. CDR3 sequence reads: CASSVDRRGEAFF. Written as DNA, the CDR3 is TGTGCCAGCAGCGTAGACAGAAGGGGTGAAGCTTTCTTT.

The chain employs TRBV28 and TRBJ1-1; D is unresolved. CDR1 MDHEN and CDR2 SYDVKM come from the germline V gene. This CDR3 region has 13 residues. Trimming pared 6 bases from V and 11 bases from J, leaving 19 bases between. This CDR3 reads CASSPPRGNRAFF. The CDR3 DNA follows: TGTGCCAGCAGCCCCCCTCGGGGTAATAGGGCTTTCTTT.

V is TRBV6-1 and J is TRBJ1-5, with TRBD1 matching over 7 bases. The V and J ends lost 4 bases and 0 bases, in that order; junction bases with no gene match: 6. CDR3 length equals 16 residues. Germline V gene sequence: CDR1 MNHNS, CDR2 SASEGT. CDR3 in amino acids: CASSGGTDISNQPQHF. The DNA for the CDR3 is TGTGCCAGCAGTGGAGGGACAGATATTAGCAATCAGCCCCAGCATTTT.

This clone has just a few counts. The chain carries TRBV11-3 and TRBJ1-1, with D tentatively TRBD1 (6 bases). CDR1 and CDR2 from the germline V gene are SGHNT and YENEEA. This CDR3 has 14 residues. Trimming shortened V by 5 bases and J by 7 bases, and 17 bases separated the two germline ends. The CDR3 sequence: CASSRGGTGIEAFF. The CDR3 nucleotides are TGTGCCAGCAGCCGAGGGGGTACGGGGATTGAAGCTTTCTTT. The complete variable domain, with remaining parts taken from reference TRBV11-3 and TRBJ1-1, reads EAGVVQSPRYKIIEKKQPVAFWCNPISGHNTLYWYLQNLGQGPELLIRYENEEAVDDSQLPKDRFSAERLKGVDSTLKIQPAELGDSAVYLCASSRGGTGIEAFFGQGTRLTVV.

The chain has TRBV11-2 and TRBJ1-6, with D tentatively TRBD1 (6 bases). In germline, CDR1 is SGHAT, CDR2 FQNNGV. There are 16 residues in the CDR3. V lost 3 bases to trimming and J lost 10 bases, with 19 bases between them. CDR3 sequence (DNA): TGTGCCAGCAGCTTCTTATCCACAGGGTTTAGGTCACCCCTCCACTTT. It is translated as CASSFLSTGFRSPLHF.

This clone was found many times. CDR3 bases: TGTGCCAGCAGTGAGGCAGGGGGGAAGCCCCAGCATTTT. It specifies CASSEAGGKPQHF. V gene TRBV25-1 combines with J gene TRBJ1-5, with TRBD1 identical over 7 bases. The CDR3 has 13 residues. The germline V gene has CDR1 MGHDK and CDR2 SYGVNS. With 3 bases clipped from V and 8 bases from J, the junction kept 4 bases outside the gene matches.

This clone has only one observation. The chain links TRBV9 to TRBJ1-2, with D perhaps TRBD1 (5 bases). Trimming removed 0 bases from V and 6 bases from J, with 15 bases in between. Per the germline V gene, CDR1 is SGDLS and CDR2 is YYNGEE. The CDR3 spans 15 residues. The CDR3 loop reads CASSVASGGGNGYTF. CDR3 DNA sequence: TGTGCCAGCAGCGTAGCTTCGGGGGGTGGGAATGGCTACACCTTC. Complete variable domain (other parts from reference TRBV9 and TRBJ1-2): DSGVTQTPKHLITATGQRVTLRCSPRSGDLSVYWYQQSLDQGLQFLIQYYNGEERAKGNILERFSAQQFPDLHSELNLSSLELGDSALYFCASSVASGGGNGYTFGSGTRLTVV.

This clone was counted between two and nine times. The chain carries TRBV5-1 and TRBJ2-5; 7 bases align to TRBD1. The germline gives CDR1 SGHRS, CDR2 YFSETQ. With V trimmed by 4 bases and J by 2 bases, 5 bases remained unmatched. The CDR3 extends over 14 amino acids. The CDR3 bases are TGCGCCAGCAGCATGGGACAGCTACAAGAGACCCAGTACTTC. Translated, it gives CASSMGQLQETQYF.

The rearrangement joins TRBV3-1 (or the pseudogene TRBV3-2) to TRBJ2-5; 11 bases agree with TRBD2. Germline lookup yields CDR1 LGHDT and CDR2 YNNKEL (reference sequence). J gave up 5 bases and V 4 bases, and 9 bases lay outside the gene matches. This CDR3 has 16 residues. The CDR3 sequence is CASSLSSSGGTETQYF. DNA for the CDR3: TGTGCCAGCAGCCTTTCGTCTAGCGGGGGGACGGAGACCCAGTACTTC.

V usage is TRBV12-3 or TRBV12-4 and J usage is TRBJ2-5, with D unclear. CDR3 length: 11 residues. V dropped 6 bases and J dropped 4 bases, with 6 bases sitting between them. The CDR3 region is CASSRLETQYF. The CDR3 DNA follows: TGTGCCAGCAGCCGGTTAGAGACCCAGTACTTC.

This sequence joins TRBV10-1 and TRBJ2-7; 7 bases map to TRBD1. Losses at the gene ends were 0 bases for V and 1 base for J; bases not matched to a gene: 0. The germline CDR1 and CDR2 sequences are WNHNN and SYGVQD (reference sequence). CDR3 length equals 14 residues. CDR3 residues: CASSESGQSYEQYF. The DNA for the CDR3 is TGCGCCAGCAGTGAGTCGGGACAGTCCTACGAGCAGTACTTC.

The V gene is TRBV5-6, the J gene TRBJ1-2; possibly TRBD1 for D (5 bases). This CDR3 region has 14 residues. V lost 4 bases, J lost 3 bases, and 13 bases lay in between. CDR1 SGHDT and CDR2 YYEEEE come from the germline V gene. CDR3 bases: TGTGCCAGCAGCATAGAGGGGCTCGACTATGGCTACACCTTC. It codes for CASSIEGLDYGYTF.

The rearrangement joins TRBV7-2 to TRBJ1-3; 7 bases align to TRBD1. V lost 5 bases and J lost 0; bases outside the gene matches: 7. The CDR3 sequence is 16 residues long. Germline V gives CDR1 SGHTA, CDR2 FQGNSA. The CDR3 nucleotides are TGTGCCAGCAGCCGGCCTGACAGGGCCTCTGGAAACACCATATATTTT. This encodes CASSRPDRASGNTIYF.

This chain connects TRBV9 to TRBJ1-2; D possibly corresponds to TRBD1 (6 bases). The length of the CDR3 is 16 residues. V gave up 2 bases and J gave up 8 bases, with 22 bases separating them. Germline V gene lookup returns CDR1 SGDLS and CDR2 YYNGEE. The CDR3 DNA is TGTGCCAGCAGCGTTGAAACAGGGACCGGGCCGGGCGGCTACACCTTC. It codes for CASSVETGTGPGGYTF.

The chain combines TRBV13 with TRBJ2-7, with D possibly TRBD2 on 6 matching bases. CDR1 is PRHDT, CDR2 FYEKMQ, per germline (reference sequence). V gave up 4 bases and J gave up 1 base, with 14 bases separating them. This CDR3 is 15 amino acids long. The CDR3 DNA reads TGTGCCAGCAGCTCCAGGGCCCGGGGGTCCTACGAGCAGTACTTC. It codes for CASSSRARGSYEQYF.

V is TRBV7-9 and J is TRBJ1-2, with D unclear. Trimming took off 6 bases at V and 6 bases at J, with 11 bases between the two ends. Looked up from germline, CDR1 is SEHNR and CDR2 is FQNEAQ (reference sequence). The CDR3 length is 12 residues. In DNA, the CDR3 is TGTGCCAGCAGGGGGTTGTCGGATGGCTACACCTTC. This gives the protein CASRGLSDGYTF.

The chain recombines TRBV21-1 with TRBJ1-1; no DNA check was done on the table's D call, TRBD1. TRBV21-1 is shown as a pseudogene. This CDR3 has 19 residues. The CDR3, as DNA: TGTGCCAGCAGCAAAAAATCAACTTGGGACAGGGATCGATGGACTGAAGCTTTCTTT. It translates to CASSKKSTWDRDRWTEAFF.

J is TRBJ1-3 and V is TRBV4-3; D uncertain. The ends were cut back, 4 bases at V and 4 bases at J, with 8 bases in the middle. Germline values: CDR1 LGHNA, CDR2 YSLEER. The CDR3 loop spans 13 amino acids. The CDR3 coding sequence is TGCGCCAGCAGCCTGAAGCACGGAAACACCATATATTTT. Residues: CASSLKHGNTIYF.

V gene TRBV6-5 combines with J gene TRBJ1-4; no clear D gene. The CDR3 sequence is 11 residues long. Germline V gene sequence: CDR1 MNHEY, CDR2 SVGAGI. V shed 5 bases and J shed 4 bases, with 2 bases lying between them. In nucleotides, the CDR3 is TGTGCCAGCAGTCATAATGAAAAACTGTTTTTT. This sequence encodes CASSHNEKLFF.

This chain's CDR3 is CASSNRGLEETQYF. CDR3 DNA: TGTGCCAGCAGTAACAGGGGGCTAGAGGAGACCCAGTACTTC. The chain employs TRBV11-3 and TRBJ2-5, with 9 bases matching TRBD1. The germline V gene has CDR1 SGHNT and CDR2 YENEEA. The CDR3 runs 14 residues. The V gene end was trimmed by 6 bases and the J gene end by 5 bases; junction bases not matched to a gene: 7.

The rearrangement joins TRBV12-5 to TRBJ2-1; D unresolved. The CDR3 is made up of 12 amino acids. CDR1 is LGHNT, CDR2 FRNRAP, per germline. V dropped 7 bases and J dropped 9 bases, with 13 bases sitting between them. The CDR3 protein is CASVETVGEQFF. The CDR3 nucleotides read TGTGCTAGTGTCGAGACCGTGGGTGAGCAGTTCTTC.

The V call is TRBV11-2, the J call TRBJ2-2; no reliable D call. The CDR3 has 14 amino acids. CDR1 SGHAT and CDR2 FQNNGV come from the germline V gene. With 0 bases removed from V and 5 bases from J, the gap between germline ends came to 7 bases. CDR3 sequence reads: CASSLDRATGELFF. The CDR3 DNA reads TGTGCCAGCAGCTTAGATCGGGCTACCGGGGAGCTGTTTTTT.